Listed here are 12 T cell receptor beta chains from one sample, sequenced in a study of cytomegalovirus exposure and HLA in healthy donors. A multiplex PCR was run with 60 Vbeta primers and 13 Jbeta primers. Libraries were prepared by immunoSEQ multiplex PCR; TCRdb keeps only in-frame clonotypes and omits some of them. The data show over 70,000 clones, 80% seen once. The specimen was PBMCs. The receptor source for this set is a man between 50 and 59 years old in good health and CMV-seropositive.

The V and J genes are TRBV18 and TRBJ1-5, with D possibly TRBD1 on 6 matching bases. The CDR3 length is 15 residues. Germline V gene lookup returns CDR1 KGHSH and CDR2 LQKENI. V lost 3 bases and J lost 5, with 14 bases in between. CDR3 nucleotides: TGTGCCAGCTCACCTGGGACACTTTCCGATCAGCCCCAGCATTTT. The encoded protein is CASSPGTLSDQPQHF.

This chain uses TRBV6-4 with TRBJ2-1, with TRBD1 matching over 8 bases. Trimming at V came to 3 bases and at J to 7 bases, leaving 2 bases not matched to a gene. Germline CDR1 MRHNA, CDR2 SNTAGT. The CDR3 has 13 residues. CDR3 sequence reads: CASSEDRDNEQFF. The CDR3 DNA reads TGTGCCAGCAGTGAGGACAGGGATAATGAGCAGTTCTTC.

The chain combines TRBV27 with TRBJ2-5, with 8 bases matching TRBD1. The J segment lost 3 bases and the V segment lost 4 bases, leaving 10 bases of the junction unmatched. Germline V gene lookup returns CDR1 MNHEY and CDR2 SMNVEV (reference sequence). The CDR3 covers 16 residues. CDR3 amino acids: CASSYNPGQGKETQYF. The CDR3 nucleotides are TGTGCCAGCAGTTATAATCCCGGACAGGGAAAAGAGACCCAGTACTTC.

V gene TRBV6-5 combines with J gene TRBJ2-5; 8 bases align to TRBD1. This CDR3 region has 15 residues. The J segment lost 4 bases and the V segment lost 0 bases, leaving 4 bases of the junction unmatched. The germline V gene encodes CDR1 MNHEY and CDR2 SVGAGI. As DNA, the CDR3 is TGTGCCAGCAGTTACTCAGGGACAGGTCTAGAGACCCAGTACTTC. Translation gives CASSYSGTGLETQYF.

The rearrangement links TRBV7-9 to TRBJ2-3, with D possibly TRBD2 on 5 matching bases. V shed 6 bases and J shed 2 bases, with 12 bases lying between them. The CDR3 consists of 14 residues. CDR1 and CDR2 from the germline V gene are SEHNR and FQNEAQ (reference sequence). CDR3 nucleotides: TGTGCCAGCAGGCTTGAGGGCACCACAGATACGCAGTATTTT. The encoded protein is CASRLEGTTDTQYF.

The rearrangement links TRBV5-6 to TRBJ1-1, with TRBD1 as a possible D gene (6 bases). V was cut by 4 bases and J by 7 bases, with 14 bases left in between. The CDR3 contains 13 residues. Germline values: CDR1 SGHDT, CDR2 YYEEEE. CDR3 in amino acids: CASSQRADSEAFF. The CDR3 DNA follows: TGTGCCAGCAGCCAGAGGGCGGACAGTGAAGCTTTCTTT.

The rearrangement joins TRBV30 to TRBJ1-5, with D maybe TRBD1 (6 bases). The germline V gene has CDR1 GTSNPN and CDR2 SVGIG (reference sequence). The length of the CDR3 is 16 residues. V lost 1 base, J lost 0 bases, and 13 bases lay in between. The CDR3, as DNA: TGTGCCTGGAGTGGGGGGCCCCTCCATAGCAATCAGCCCCAGCATTTT. Protein sequence: CAWSGGPLHSNQPQHF.

The V gene is TRBV18, the J gene TRBJ2-1; 10 positions match TRBD2. Trimming took 3 bases from V and 5 from J; bases not matched to a gene: 7. Germline loops: CDR1 KGHSH, CDR2 LQKENI. The CDR3 is 16 residues long. The CDR3 DNA is TGTGCCAGCTCACCTGCCACTAGCGGGGCTCACAATGAGCAGTTCTTC. This encodes CASSPATSGAHNEQFF.

Here the CDR3 reads CASSTGLAGEGNEQFF. CDR3 nucleotide sequence: TGTGCCAGCAGCACGGGCCTAGCGGGAGAGGGGAATGAGCAGTTCTTC. V and J are TRBV11-3 and TRBJ2-1; 10 bases map to TRBD2. CDR1 and CDR2 from the germline V gene are SGHNT and YENEEA. This CDR3 has 16 residues. Trimming removed 5 bases from V and 7 bases from J; junction bases left unmatched: 11.

This clone was detected only a few times. The V call is TRBV12-5, the J call TRBJ2-1; TRBD1 aligns across 8 bases. The V and J ends lost 9 bases and 0 bases, in that order; junction bases with no gene match: 7. This CDR3 comprises 15 residues. From germline, CDR1 is LGHNT and CDR2 FRNRAP. CDR3 nucleotides: TGTGCTAGCCTCTCCGGGACAGGCTCCTACAATGAGCAGTTCTTC. Protein: CASLSGTGSYNEQFF.

The gene calls are TRBV6-1 and TRBJ1-2, with D tentatively TRBD1 (5 bases). CDR1 MNHNS and CDR2 SASEGT come from the germline V gene. The CDR3 is 13 amino acids. Deletions cut 10 bases from V and 1 base from J, with 13 bases between. The CDR3 is CATSWDYNYGYTF. As DNA, the CDR3 is TGTGCCACTTCCTGGGACTATAACTATGGCTACACCTTC.

The J gene is TRBJ2-7, the V gene TRBV7-6; 10 bases line up with TRBD2. Germline CDR1 SGHVS, CDR2 FNYEAQ. This CDR3 contains 16 residues. J was trimmed by 0 bases and V by 0 bases; bases with no gene match: 2. In nucleotides, the CDR3 is TGTGCCAGCAGCTTAGCGGCTAGCGGGAGCTCCTACGAGCAGTACTTC. Amino acids: CASSLAASGSSYEQYF.